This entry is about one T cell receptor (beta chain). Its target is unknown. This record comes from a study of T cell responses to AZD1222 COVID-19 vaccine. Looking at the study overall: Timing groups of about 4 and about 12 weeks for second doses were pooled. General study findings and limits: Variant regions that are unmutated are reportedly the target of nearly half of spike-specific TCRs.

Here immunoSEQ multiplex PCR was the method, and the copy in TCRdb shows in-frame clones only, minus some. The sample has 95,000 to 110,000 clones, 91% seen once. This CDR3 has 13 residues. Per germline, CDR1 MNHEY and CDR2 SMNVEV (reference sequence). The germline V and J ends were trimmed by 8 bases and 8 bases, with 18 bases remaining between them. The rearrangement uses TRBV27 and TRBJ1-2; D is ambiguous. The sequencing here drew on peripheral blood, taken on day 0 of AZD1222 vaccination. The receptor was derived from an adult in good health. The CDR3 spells CASRPLRGGGYTF. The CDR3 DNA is TGTGCCAGCCGGCCCCTTCGGGGAGGAGGCTACACCTTC.